A single sample is the source of the 13 T cell receptor beta chains below, sequenced in a study of CD8 T cells in Susac syndrome. It was with random hexamers that roughly 0.45 to 1 ug RNA was reverse transcribed. Using its own MiXCR run on the immunoSEQ multiplex PCR reads, TCRdb lists one record per CDR3 protein. The data show some 150,000 distinct CDR3 sequences, with roughly 95% seen just once and 0.075% to 0.1% held by the top ten. The specimen was CD4+ T cells from PBMCs. Every receptor here comes from a human donor in good health.

The chain has TRBV5-1 and TRBJ1-4; no reliable D call. This CDR3 contains 14 residues. Looked up from germline, CDR1 is SGHRS and CDR2 is YFSETQ. Trimming removed 2 bases at V and 0 bases at J, with 5 bases between. CDR3 sequence (DNA): TGCGCCAGCAGCTTTGAGGCAACTAATGAAAAACTGTTTTTT. Its translation: CASSFEATNEKLFF.

This sequence joins TRBV15 and TRBJ2-3; 8 bases align to TRBD2. CDR3 length: 15 amino acids. CDR1 LNHNV and CDR2 YYDKDF come from the germline V gene (reference sequence). V gave up 3 bases and J gave up 4 bases; unmatched junction bases: 6. The CDR3: CATSRPGGYPDTQYF. CDR3 nucleotide sequence: TGTGCCACCAGCAGGCCGGGGGGGTATCCAGATACGCAGTATTTT.

The chain employs TRBV5-6 and TRBJ2-5; 7 bases align to TRBD2. CDR1 and CDR2 from the germline V gene are SGHDT and YYEEEE. The CDR3 sequence is 14 residues long. The J segment lost 5 bases and the V segment lost 1 base, leaving 5 bases of the junction unmatched. CDR3 DNA: TGTGCCAGCAGCTTGTGGGGAGGGCCGGAGACCCAGTACTTC. Translated: CASSLWGGPETQYF.

The rearrangement uses TRBV3-1 and TRBJ1-2; tentatively, D is TRBD1 (5 bases). The CDR3 length is 14 residues. V dropped 3 bases and J dropped 3 bases, with 11 bases sitting between them. Germline V gene lookup returns CDR1 LGHDT and CDR2 YNNKEL (reference sequence). Here the CDR3 reads CASSQGTGDYGYTF. CDR3 coding DNA: TGTGCCAGCAGCCAGGGGACGGGGGACTATGGCTACACCTTC.

The V and J genes are TRBV12-3 or TRBV12-4 and TRBJ2-1, with TRBD2 as a possible D gene (5 bases). Trimming took 5 bases from V and 8 from J, leaving 13 bases between them. The CDR3 length is 13 residues. CDR3 in DNA: TGTGCCAGCAGTCCCGACCACGGGGATGAGCAGTTCTTC. Protein sequence: CASSPDHGDEQFF.

V usage is TRBV18 and J usage is TRBJ2-3; no definite D call. Germline V gene data show CDR1 as KGHSH and CDR2 as LQKENI. This CDR3 has 12 amino acids. Trimming took 4 bases from V and 5 from J, leaving 7 bases between them. CDR3 amino acids: CASSQTGDTQYF. CDR3 coding DNA: TGTGCCAGCTCACAGACCGGAGATACGCAGTATTTT.

CDR3 nucleotide sequence: TGTGCCAGTAGTATTGGGGGGACAGGGGGCCGAAACATTCAGTACTTC. As protein: CASSIGGTGGRNIQYF. The rearrangement links TRBV19 to TRBJ2-4; 12 nucleotides agree with TRBD1. Trimming cost V 3 bases and J 6 bases; bases outside gene matches: 6. The germline CDR1 and CDR2 sequences are LNHDA and SQIVND (reference sequence). The CDR3 consists of 16 residues. The full variable domain, in which reference TRBV19 and TRBJ2-4 provide the parts outside the CDR3, is DGGITQSPKYLFRKEGQNVTLSCEQNLNHDAMYWYRQDPGQGLRLIYYSQIVNDFQKGDIAEGYSVSREKKESFPLTVTSAQKNPTAFYLCASSIGGTGGRNIQYFGAGTRLSVL.

This sequence joins TRBV29-1 and TRBJ1-2; TRBD1 is a possible D gene (5 bases). The CDR3 is made up of 14 amino acids. V was trimmed by 7 bases and J by 4 bases, leaving 19 bases between them. Germline V gene data show CDR1 as SQVTM and CDR2 as ANQGSEA. CDR3 DNA sequence: TGCAGCGCCTGGGACCTCCGTCCCTCCTATGGCTACACCTTC. Protein product: CSAWDLRPSYGYTF. The variable domain in full, with the rest retrieved from reference TRBV29-1 and TRBJ1-2, is SAVISQKPSRDICQRGTSLTIQCQVDSQVTMMFWYRQQPGQSLTLIATANQGSEATYESGFVIDKFPISRPNLTFSTLTVSNMSPEDSSIYLCSAWDLRPSYGYTFGSGTRLTVV.

This chain connects TRBV6-5 to TRBJ1-2; no firm D call. This CDR3 is built from 14 residues. Germline V lookup: CDR1 MNHEY, CDR2 SVGAGI. V lost 2 bases, J lost 2 bases, and 9 bases lay in between. In DNA form, the CDR3 reads TGTGCCAGCAGTTACGGTCACGCCAACTATGGCTACACCTTC. It specifies CASSYGHANYGYTF.

This chain uses TRBV20-1 with TRBJ1-5, with D unresolved. V gave up 0 bases and J gave up 2 bases, with 11 bases separating them. This CDR3 contains 15 residues. Per the germline V gene, CDR1 is DFQATT and CDR2 is SNEGSKA (reference sequence). The CDR3 loop is CSARDWSRGNQPQHF. CDR3 nucleotides: TGCAGTGCTAGAGATTGGTCTAGAGGCAATCAGCCCCAGCATTTT.

This clonotype was detected once. This chain connects TRBV20-1 to TRBJ2-7, with TRBD2 matching over 7 bases. The CDR3 is made up of 15 amino acids. The V and J ends lost 2 bases and 2 bases, in that order; junction bases with no gene match: 9. The germline V gene has CDR1 DFQATT and CDR2 SNEGSKA (reference sequence). CDR3 bases: TGCAGTGCTAGATCCCTAGGGAGCGGGGCCTACGAGCAGTACTTC. Its protein product is CSARSLGSGAYEQYF.

This clonotype was counted a single time. V is TRBV3-1 and J is TRBJ1-3; D not certain. Germline CDR1 reads LGHDT; CDR2 reads YNNKEL (reference sequence). There are 13 residues in the CDR3. Trimming pared 5 bases from V and 2 bases from J, leaving 7 bases between. The DNA of the CDR3 is TGTGCCAGCAGCTCGACGGCTGGAAACACCATATATTTT. Encoded protein: CASSSTAGNTIYF. The entire variable domain, with the rest obtained from reference TRBV3-1 and TRBJ1-3, is as follows: DTAVSQTPKYLVTQMGNDKSIKCEQNLGHDTMYWYKQDSKKFLKIMFSYNNKELIINETVPNRFSPKSPDKAHLNLHINSLELGDSAVYFCASSSTAGNTIYFGEGSWLTVV.

V and J are TRBV14 and TRBJ2-1; 12 nucleotides match TRBD2. V shed 4 bases, J shed 13 bases, and the junction held 11 bases outside the gene matches. CDR1 is SGHDN and CDR2 is FVKESK in the germline V gene. CDR3 length: 15 amino acids. CDR3 protein: CASSLRTSGEVKQFF. CDR3 nucleotides: TGTGCCAGCAGCCTCCGGACTAGCGGGGAGGTGAAACAGTTCTTC.